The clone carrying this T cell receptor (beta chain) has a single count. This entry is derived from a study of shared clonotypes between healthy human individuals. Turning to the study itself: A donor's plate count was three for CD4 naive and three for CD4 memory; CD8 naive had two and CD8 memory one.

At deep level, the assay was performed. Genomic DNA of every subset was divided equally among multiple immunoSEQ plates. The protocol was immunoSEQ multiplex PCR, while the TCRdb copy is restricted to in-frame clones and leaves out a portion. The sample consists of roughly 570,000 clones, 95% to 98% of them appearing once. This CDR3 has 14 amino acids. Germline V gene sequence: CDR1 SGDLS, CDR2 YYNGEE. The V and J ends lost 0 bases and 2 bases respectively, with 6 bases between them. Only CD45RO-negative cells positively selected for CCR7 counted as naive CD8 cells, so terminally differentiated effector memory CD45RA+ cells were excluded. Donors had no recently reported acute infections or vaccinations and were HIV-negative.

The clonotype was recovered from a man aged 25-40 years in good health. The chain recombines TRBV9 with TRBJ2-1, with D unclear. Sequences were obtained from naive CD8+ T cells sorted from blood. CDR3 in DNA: TGTGCCAGCAGCGTAGTTGGGGCCTACAATGAGCAGTTCTTC. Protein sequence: CASSVVGAYNEQFF.